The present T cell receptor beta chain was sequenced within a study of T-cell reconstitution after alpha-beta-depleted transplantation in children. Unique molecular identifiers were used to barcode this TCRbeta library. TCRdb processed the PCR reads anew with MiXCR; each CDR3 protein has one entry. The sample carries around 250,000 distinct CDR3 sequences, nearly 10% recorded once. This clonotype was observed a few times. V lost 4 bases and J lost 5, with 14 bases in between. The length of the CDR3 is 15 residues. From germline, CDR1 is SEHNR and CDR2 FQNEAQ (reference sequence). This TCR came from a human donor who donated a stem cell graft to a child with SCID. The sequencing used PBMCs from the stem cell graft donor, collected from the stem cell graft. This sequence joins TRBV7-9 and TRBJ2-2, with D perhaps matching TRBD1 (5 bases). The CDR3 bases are TGTGCCAGCAGCTCCTTGGCAGGGCGGACCGGGGAGCTGTTTTTT. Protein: CASSSLAGRTGELFF.